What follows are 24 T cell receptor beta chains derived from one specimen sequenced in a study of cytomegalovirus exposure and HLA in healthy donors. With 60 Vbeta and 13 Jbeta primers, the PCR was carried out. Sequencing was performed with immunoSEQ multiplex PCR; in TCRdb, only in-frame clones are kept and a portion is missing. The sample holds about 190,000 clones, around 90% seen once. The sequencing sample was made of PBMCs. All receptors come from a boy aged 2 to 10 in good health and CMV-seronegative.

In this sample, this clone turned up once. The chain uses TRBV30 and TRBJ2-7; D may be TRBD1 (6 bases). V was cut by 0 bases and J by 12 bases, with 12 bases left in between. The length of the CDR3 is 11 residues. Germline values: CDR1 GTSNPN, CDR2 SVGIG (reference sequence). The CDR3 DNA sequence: TGTGCCTGGAGTGTACGACAGGAAGCGTACTTC. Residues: CAWSVRQEAYF.

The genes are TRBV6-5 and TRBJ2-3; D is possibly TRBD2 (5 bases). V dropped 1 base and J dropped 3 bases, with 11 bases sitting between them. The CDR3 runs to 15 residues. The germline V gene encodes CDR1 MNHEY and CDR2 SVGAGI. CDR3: CASSYFDGRTDTQYF. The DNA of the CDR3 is TGTGCCAGCAGTTACTTCGATGGGAGAACAGATACGCAGTATTTT.

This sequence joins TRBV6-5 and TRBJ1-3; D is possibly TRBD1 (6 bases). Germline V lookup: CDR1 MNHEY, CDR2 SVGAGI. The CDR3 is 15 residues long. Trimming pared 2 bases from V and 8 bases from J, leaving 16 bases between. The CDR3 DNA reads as TGTGCCAGCAGTTACGACACTACTCACAGGGACACCATATATTTT. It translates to CASSYDTTHRDTIYF.

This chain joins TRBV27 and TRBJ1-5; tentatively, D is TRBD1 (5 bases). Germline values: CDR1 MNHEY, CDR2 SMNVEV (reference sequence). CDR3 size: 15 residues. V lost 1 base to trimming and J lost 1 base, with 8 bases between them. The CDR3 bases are TGTGCCAGCAGTTTATTTCAGGGAAGCAATCAGCCCCAGCATTTT. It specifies CASSLFQGSNQPQHF.

Here the CDR3 DNA reads TGCAGTGCGAGCCAAGAGACCCAGTACTTC. This sequence encodes CSASQETQYF. The chain joins TRBV20-1 to TRBJ2-5; D is unclear. CDR1 and CDR2 (germline): DFQATT, SNEGSKA (reference sequence). The CDR3 runs 10 residues. V was clipped by 6 bases and J by 1 base, with 3 bases between them.

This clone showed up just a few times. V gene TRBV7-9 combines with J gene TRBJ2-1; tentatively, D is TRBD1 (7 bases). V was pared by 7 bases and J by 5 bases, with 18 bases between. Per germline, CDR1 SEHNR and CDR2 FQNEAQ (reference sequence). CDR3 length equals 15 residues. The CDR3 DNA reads TGTGCCAGCAACCAACTGACAGGGAGGAACAATGAGCAGTTCTTC. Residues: CASNQLTGRNNEQFF.

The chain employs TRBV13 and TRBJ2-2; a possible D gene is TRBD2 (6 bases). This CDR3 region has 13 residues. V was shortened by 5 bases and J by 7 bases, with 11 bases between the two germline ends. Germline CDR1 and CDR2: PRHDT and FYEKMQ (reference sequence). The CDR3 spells CASSRDWLGELFF. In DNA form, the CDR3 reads TGTGCCAGCAGCAGGGACTGGCTCGGGGAGCTGTTTTTT.

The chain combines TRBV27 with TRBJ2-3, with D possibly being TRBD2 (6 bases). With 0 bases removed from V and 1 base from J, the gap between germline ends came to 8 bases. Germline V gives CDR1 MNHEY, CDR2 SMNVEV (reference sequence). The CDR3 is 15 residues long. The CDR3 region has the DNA TGTGCCAGCAGTTTATCCGGGGGTGGCACAGATACGCAGTATTTT. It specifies CASSLSGGGTDTQYF.

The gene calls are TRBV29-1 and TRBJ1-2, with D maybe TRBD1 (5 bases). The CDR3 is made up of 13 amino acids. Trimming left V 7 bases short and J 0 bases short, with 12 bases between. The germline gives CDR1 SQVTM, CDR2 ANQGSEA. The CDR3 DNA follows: TGCAGCGGGGGGGACCAGGCTAACTATGGCTACACCTTC. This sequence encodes CSGGDQANYGYTF.

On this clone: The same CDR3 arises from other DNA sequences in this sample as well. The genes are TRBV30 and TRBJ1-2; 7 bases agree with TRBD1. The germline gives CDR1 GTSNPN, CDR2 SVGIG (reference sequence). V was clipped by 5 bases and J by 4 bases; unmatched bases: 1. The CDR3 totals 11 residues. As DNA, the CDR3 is TGTGCCTGGGGGGACAGCTATGGCTACACCTTC. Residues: CAWGDSYGYTF.

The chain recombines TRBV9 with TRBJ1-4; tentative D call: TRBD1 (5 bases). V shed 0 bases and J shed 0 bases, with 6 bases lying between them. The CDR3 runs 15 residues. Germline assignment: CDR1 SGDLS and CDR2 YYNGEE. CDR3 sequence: CASSVGGATNEKLFF. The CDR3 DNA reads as TGTGCCAGCAGCGTAGGGGGGGCAACTAATGAAAAACTGTTTTTT.

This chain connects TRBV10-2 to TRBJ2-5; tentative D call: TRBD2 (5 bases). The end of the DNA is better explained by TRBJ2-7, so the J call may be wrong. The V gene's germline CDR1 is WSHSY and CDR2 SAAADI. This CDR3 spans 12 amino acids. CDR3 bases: TGCGCCAGCAGTCTGAGGGTCTACGAGCAGTACTTC. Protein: CASSLRVYEQYF.

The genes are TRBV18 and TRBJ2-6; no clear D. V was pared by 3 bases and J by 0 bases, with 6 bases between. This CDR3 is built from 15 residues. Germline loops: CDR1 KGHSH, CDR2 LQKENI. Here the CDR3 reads CASSPDTSGANVLTF. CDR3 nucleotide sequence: TGTGCCAGCTCACCCGACACCTCTGGGGCCAACGTCCTGACTTTC.

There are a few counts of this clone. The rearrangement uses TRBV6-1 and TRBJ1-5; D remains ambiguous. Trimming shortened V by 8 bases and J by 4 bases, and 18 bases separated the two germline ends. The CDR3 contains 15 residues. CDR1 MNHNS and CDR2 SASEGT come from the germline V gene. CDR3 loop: CASSLETGENQPQHF. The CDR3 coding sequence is TGTGCCAGCTCCCTAGAGACGGGAGAGAATCAGCCCCAGCATTTT.

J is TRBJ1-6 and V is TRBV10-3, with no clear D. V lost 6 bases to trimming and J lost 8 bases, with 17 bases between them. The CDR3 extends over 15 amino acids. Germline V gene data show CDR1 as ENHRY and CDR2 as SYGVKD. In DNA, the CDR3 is TGTGCCATCAGCGACCCCTCTAGCCTCGATTCACCCCTCCACTTT. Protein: CAISDPSSLDSPLHF.

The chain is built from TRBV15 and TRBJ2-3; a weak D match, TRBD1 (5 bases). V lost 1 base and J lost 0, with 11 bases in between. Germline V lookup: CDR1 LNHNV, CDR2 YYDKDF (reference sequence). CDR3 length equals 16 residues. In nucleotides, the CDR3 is TGTGCCACCAGCAGAGGCAGGGCATCTAGCACAGATACGCAGTATTTT. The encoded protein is CATSRGRASSTDTQYF.

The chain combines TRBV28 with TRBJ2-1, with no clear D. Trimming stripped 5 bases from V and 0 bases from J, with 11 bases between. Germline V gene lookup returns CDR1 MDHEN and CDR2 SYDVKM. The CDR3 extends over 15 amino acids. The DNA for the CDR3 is TGTGCCAGCAGTCCCGGGTCAAGCTCCTACAATGAGCAGTTCTTC. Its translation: CASSPGSSSYNEQFF.

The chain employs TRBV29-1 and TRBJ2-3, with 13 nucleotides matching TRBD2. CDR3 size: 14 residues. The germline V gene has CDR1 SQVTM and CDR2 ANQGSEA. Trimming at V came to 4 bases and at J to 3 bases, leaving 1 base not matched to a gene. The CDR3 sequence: CSVGGLAGTDTQYF. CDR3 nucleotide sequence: TGCAGCGTTGGGGGACTAGCGGGGACAGATACGCAGTATTTT.

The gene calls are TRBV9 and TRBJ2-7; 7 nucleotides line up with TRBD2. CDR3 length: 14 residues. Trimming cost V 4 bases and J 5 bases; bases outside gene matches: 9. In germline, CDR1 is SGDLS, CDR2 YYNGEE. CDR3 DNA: TGTGCCAGCAGCACGCAGCGGGGAGCTGACGAGCAGTACTTC. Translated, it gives CASSTQRGADEQYF.

The CDR3 loop is CASSTGQVRDEQFF. The CDR3 bases are TGTGCCAGCAGCACCGGACAGGTTCGCGATGAGCAGTTCTTC. The V and J genes are TRBV5-6 and TRBJ2-1, with 7 bases that match TRBD1. V dropped 4 bases and J dropped 8; count of bases not matched to a gene: 9. CDR3 size: 14 residues. The germline V gene encodes CDR1 SGHDT and CDR2 YYEEEE.

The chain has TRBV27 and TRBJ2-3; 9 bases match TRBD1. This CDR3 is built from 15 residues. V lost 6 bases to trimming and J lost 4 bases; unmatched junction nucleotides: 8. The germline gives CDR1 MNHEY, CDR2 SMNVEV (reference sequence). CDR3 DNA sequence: TGTGCCAGCAGACGTAGGGACAGGGCTGCAGATACGCAGTATTTT. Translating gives CASRRRDRAADTQYF.

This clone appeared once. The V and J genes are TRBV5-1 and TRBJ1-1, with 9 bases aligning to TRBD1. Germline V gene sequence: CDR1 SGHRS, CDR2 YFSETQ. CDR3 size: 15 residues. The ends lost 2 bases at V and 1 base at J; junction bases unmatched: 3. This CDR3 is CASSFGTGKNTEAFF. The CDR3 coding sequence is TGCGCCAGCAGCTTTGGGACAGGGAAGAACACTGAAGCTTTCTTT.

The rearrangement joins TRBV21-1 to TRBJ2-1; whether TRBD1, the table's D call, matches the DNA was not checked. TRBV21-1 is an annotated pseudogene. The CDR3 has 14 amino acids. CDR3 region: CASPSGPAGQEQFF. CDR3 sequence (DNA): TGTGCCAGCCCCTCCGGGCCCGCGGGACAGGAGCAGTTCTTC.

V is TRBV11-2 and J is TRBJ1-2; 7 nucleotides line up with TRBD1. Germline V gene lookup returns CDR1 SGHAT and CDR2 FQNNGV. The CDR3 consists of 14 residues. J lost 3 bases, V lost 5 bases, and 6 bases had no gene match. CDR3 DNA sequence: TGTGCCAGCAGCCCCCGCAGGGGGGACTATGGCTACACCTTC. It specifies CASSPRRGDYGYTF.